This entry lists 21 T cell receptor beta chains sequenced from one sample in a study of graft-versus-host responses after intestinal transplantation. Only in-frame clones appear in the TCRdb table, and some are missing; sequencing was by immunoSEQ multiplex PCR. The data hold about 17,000 clones, with 38% observed a single time. The plating included 200,000 irradiated, violet-dye-labeled stimulator cells together with 200,000 CFSE-labeled responder cells. Sequencing was performed on alloreactive CD8+ T cells from a mixed lymphocyte reaction culture, taken before intestinal transplant. Sample subset: CFSE-low proliferating T cells sorted from approximately 6-day pre-transplant mixed lymphocyte reaction (GvH or HvG direction). These receptors originate from a human patient who received an intestinal transplant.

The chain links TRBV15 to TRBJ1-5, with D maybe TRBD1 (6 bases). With 0 bases removed from V and 4 bases from J, the gap between germline ends came to 16 bases. The CDR3 sequence is 17 residues long. Germline V lookup: CDR1 LNHNV, CDR2 YYDKDF (reference sequence). The CDR3 reads CATSRDVLDSGNQPQHF. CDR3 nucleotides: TGTGCCACCAGCAGAGATGTGTTGGACAGCGGGAATCAGCCCCAGCATTTT. Variable domain in full (rest from reference TRBV15 and TRBJ1-5): DAMVIQNPRYQVTQFGKPVTLSCSQTLNHNVMYWYQQKSSQAPKLLFHYYDKDFNNEADTPDNFQSRRPNTSFCFLDIRSPGLGDTAMYLCATSRDVLDSGNQPQHFGDGTRLSIL.

The V and J genes are TRBV25-1 and TRBJ1-4, with D perhaps matching TRBD1 (6 bases). Germline CDR1 and CDR2: MGHDK and SYGVNS. This CDR3 comprises 14 residues. Trimming stripped 1 base from V and 8 bases from J, with 11 bases between. CDR3 amino acids: CASSEFDRSEKLFF. DNA for the CDR3: TGTGCCAGCAGTGAATTCGACAGGTCAGAAAAACTGTTTTTT.

The V gene is TRBV5-1, the J gene TRBJ1-2, with 9 bases that match TRBD1. In germline, CDR1 is SGHRS, CDR2 YFSETQ. With V trimmed by 0 bases and J by 8 bases, 5 bases remained unmatched. The CDR3 is 14 amino acids. Here the CDR3 reads CASSLAGTGSGYTF. The CDR3 DNA sequence: TGCGCCAGCAGCTTGGCTGGGACAGGGTCCGGCTACACCTTC.

In its sample, this clone is large (0.1 to 1%). This chain links TRBV27 with TRBJ2-1; 7 bases line up with TRBD1. CDR1 and CDR2 from the germline V gene are MNHEY and SMNVEV (reference sequence). The ends lost 8 bases at V and 4 bases at J; junction bases unmatched: 5. This CDR3 comprises 13 residues. The CDR3 nucleotides are TGTGCCAGCGGCCAGACAGGGTACAATGAGCAGTTCTTC. Translation gives CASGQTGYNEQFF.

This chain connects TRBV5-1 to TRBJ2-2; D perhaps matches TRBD2 (7 bases). In germline, CDR1 is SGHRS, CDR2 YFSETQ. The length of the CDR3 is 13 residues. Trimming removed 4 bases from V and 6 bases from J, with 10 bases in between. The CDR3 sequence is CASSEGGSGELFF. The DNA for the CDR3 is TGCGCCAGCAGCGAGGGGGGGTCCGGGGAGCTGTTTTTT.

The sample holds a few counts of this clone. The chain recombines TRBV9 with TRBJ1-3, with no clear D. V lost 3 bases, J lost 1 base, and 8 bases lay in between. The CDR3 totals 14 residues. Germline CDR1 and CDR2: SGDLS and YYNGEE. The CDR3 here is CASSAGWSGNTIYF. The CDR3 DNA sequence: TGTGCCAGCAGCGCCGGTTGGTCTGGAAACACCATATATTTT.

The rearrangement uses TRBV7-8 and TRBJ2-7; TRBD2 might be the D (6 bases). The germline V and J ends were trimmed by 1 base and 5 bases, with 9 bases remaining between them. Germline V gene lookup returns CDR1 SGHVS and CDR2 FQNEAQ. The CDR3 contains 13 residues. CDR3 DNA sequence: TGTGCCAGCAGCTTAGAAGCGGGTGACGAGCAGTACTTC. The encoded protein is CASSLEAGDEQYF.

This clone was counted a few times. The chain combines TRBV10-3 with TRBJ2-1; D gene uncertain. With 2 bases removed from V and 8 bases from J, the gap between germline ends came to 34 bases. From germline, CDR1 is ENHRY and CDR2 SYGVKD. The CDR3 has 21 amino acids. CDR3 nucleotide sequence: TGTGCCATCAGTGAGCCGGAATACTACCCCCTCCACTGGACCACCTTGGATGAGCAGTTCTTC. Amino acid sequence: CAISEPEYYPLHWTTLDEQFF.

This clone has just a few counts. V gene TRBV28 combines with J gene TRBJ1-5; 8 nucleotides line up with TRBD1. Germline-derived CDR1 and CDR2 are MDHEN and SYDVKM. The length of the CDR3 is 14 residues. The V and J ends lost 9 bases and 6 bases, in that order; junction bases with no gene match: 10. CDR3 nucleotide sequence: TGTGCCAGTTCCGTCGACAGGGGAGGTCAGCCCCAGCATTTT. This encodes CASSVDRGGQPQHF.

The V gene is TRBV27, the J gene TRBJ2-5; 12 bases agree with TRBD2. After removal of 5 bases from V and 5 bases from J, the junction contained 12 bases not matched to a gene. Germline values: CDR1 MNHEY, CDR2 SMNVEV (reference sequence). The CDR3 loop spans 17 amino acids. As DNA, the CDR3 is TGTGCCAGCAGTCCCCTGCTAGCGGGAGGGCCGGGGGAGACCCAGTACTTC. Residues: CASSPLLAGGPGETQYF.

The V gene is TRBV6-6, the J gene TRBJ1-6; D is ambiguous. The CDR3 totals 14 residues. CDR1 is MNHNY and CDR2 is SVGAGI in the germline V gene (reference sequence). The ends were cut back, 5 bases at V and 3 bases at J, with 8 bases in the middle. CDR3 in amino acids: CASSRQVYNSPLHF. CDR3 DNA sequence: TGTGCCAGCAGTAGGCAGGTCTATAATTCACCCCTCCACTTT.

Details on this clone: This sample includes further DNA sequences coding for the same CDR3. V gene TRBV27 combines with J gene TRBJ2-7; TRBD1 matches 9 bases. This CDR3 is 14 amino acids long. The germline V gene encodes CDR1 MNHEY and CDR2 SMNVEV (reference sequence). V shed 3 bases and J 3 bases; nucleotides not matched to a gene: 3. The DNA for the CDR3 is TGTGCCAGCAGTTTCGGGGGACAGGGCTACGAGCAGTACTTC. The encoded protein is CASSFGGQGYEQYF.

This clone has more than one count but fewer than ten. The gene calls are TRBV10-2 and TRBJ2-5; tentatively, D is TRBD2 (5 bases). The germline gives CDR1 WSHSY, CDR2 SAAADI. The CDR3 covers 16 residues. V lost 6 bases and J 5 bases, leaving 22 bases between the germline ends. The CDR3 DNA follows: TGCGCCAGCAGAGCAACTCTAGCCTCTAGCAGGGAGACCCAGTACTTC. Translation: CASRATLASSRETQYF.

The chain recombines TRBV9 with TRBJ2-1; either TRBD1 or TRBD2 may supply D (7 bases each). Trimming stripped 3 bases from V and 1 base from J, with 11 bases between. The CDR3 is 15 amino acids. Germline CDR1 and CDR2: SGDLS and YYNGEE. The CDR3 region has the DNA TGTGCCAGCAGCGCAGGGGGGGAATCCTACAATGAGCAGTTCTTC. Amino acid sequence: CASSAGGESYNEQFF.

This clone was found a few times. This chain uses TRBV5-5 with TRBJ1-1; the D is unclear. The CDR3 length is 17 residues. Deletions cut 4 bases from V and 3 bases from J, with 22 bases between. Germline V gene lookup returns CDR1 SGHKS and CDR2 YYEKEE (reference sequence). CDR3 bases: TGTGCCAGCAGCCAAGGGAGGGCCGGAGCGTTCGACACTGAAGCTTTCTTT. Its protein is CASSQGRAGAFDTEAFF.

The genes are TRBV19 and TRBJ2-1; 10 bases align to TRBD2. With 3 bases clipped from V and 8 bases from J, the junction kept 4 bases outside the gene matches. This CDR3 is 14 amino acids long. Per germline, CDR1 LNHDA and CDR2 SQIVND (reference sequence). The CDR3 DNA follows: TGTGCCAGTAGTATCTCTAGCGGGAGCTATGAGCAGTTCTTC. Protein product: CASSISSGSYEQFF.

This clone came up once. This chain uses TRBV6-6 with TRBJ2-1; no definite D call. Germline loops: CDR1 MNHNY, CDR2 SVGAGI (reference sequence). This CDR3 region has 12 residues. Trimming stripped 2 bases from V and 8 bases from J, with 7 bases between. In nucleotides, the CDR3 is TGTGCCAGCAGTTACGCGGTACATGAGCAGTTCTTC. Translation gives CASSYAVHEQFF.

This clone ranks as medium-sized. The J gene is TRBJ1-1, the V gene TRBV13; D is ambiguous. The length of the CDR3 is 13 residues. From germline, CDR1 is PRHDT and CDR2 FYEKMQ (reference sequence). The V end was cut by 1 base, the J end by 0 bases, with 3 bases between. In nucleotides, the CDR3 is TGTGCCAGCAGCTTAGACATGAACACTGAAGCTTTCTTT. It yields the protein CASSLDMNTEAFF.

By proportion, this clone is medium-sized (0.01 to 0.1%). J is TRBJ1-1 and V is TRBV4-1, with D uncertain. Germline V gene lookup returns CDR1 MGHRA and CDR2 YSYEKL. This CDR3 is 15 amino acids long. Trimming shortened V by 1 base and J by 3 bases, and 12 bases separated the two germline ends. CDR3 nucleotides: TGCGCCAGCAGCCAAGGGGAATATGCCGACACTGAAGCTTTCTTT. Encoded protein: CASSQGEYADTEAFF.

The J gene is TRBJ2-5, the V gene TRBV4-1; TRBD2 matches 7 bases. Trimming cost V 6 bases and J 5 bases; bases outside gene matches: 6. Germline CDR1 is MGHRA and CDR2 is YSYEKL. The CDR3 sequence is 13 residues long. The CDR3 coding sequence is TGCGCCAGCAGACGGGGGGAGGAGGAGACCCAGTACTTC. Its protein product is CASRRGEEETQYF.

This clone was observed a handful of times. The J gene is TRBJ2-1, the V gene TRBV6-5; D possibly uses TRBD1 or TRBD2 (7 bases each). The ends were cut back, 7 bases at V and 6 bases at J, with 19 bases in the middle. Germline loops: CDR1 MNHEY, CDR2 SVGAGI. The CDR3 contains 15 residues. The CDR3: CASTAGQYSPNEQFF. As DNA, the CDR3 is TGTGCCAGCACAGCGGGACAGTATTCCCCCAATGAGCAGTTCTTC.